The 25 T cell receptor beta chains below were found in one sample sequenced in a study of cytomegalovirus exposure and HLA in healthy donors (dated by TCRdb to the late 2010s). The receptor library was made with the immunoSEQ multiplex PCR assay. For the multiplex PCR, a mixture combining 60 forward primers for TCR Vbeta segments and 13 reverse primers for TCR Jbeta segments was used. In TCRdb, the immuneACCESS table is reduced to in-frame sequences with V and J assigned. These tables do not hold every clone; where another copy was compared, an unresolved V gene accounts for under half, and the others remain unexplained. This sample gives around 180,000 clones in total; 84% of them show up just once. Under 5% of the sample lies in the top ten. Material for sequencing was PBMCs. These TCRs come from a girl between 10 and 17 years old in good health and CMV-seropositive.

Written as DNA, the CDR3 is TGTGCCAGCAGTTACTCGATTTACTATCTTGGCTATGGCTACACCTTC. Protein sequence: CASSYSIYYLGYGYTF. The chain links TRBV6-6 to TRBJ1-2; D is ambiguous. Germline V CDR1 and CDR2: MNHNY, SVGAGI (reference sequence). The CDR3 is 16 residues long. The V end was cut by 0 bases, the J end by 4 bases, with 15 bases between.

The rearrangement joins TRBV19 to TRBJ1-1; D is possibly TRBD1 (5 bases). CDR1 is LNHDA and CDR2 is SQIVND in the germline V gene (reference sequence). This CDR3 is built from 14 residues. The V end was cut by 5 bases, the J end by 4 bases, with 14 bases between. The CDR3 coding sequence is TGTGCCAGTAGTTCTCAAGGGAGGGGCACTGAAGCTTTCTTT. Its protein product is CASSSQGRGTEAFF.

This chain connects TRBV6-4 to TRBJ2-3; 13 nucleotides agree with TRBD2. Germline assignment: CDR1 MRHNA and CDR2 SNTAGT. The CDR3 is 15 amino acids. V lost 5 bases to trimming and J lost 2 bases; unmatched junction nucleotides: 1. The DNA for the CDR3 is TGTGCCAGCAGTACTAGCGGGGGGGCCACAGATACGCAGTATTTT. Protein sequence: CASSTSGGATDTQYF.

V is TRBV7-8 and J is TRBJ2-3; maybe TRBD1 (6 bases). The V gene lost 3 bases and the J gene lost 0 bases, with 13 bases spanning the gap. There are 16 residues in the CDR3. The V gene's germline CDR1 is SGHVS and CDR2 FQNEAQ. The CDR3 sequence: CASSFVPQGSTDTQYF. In DNA form, the CDR3 reads TGTGCCAGCAGCTTTGTCCCCCAGGGGAGCACAGATACGCAGTATTTT.

The rearrangement uses TRBV4-1 and TRBJ1-1, with no clear D. Trimming took 4 bases from V and 6 from J, leaving 15 bases between them. The germline V gene encodes CDR1 MGHRA and CDR2 YSYEKL. The CDR3 covers 14 residues. This CDR3 is CASSPAVRASEAFF. CDR3 DNA sequence: TGCGCCAGCAGCCCAGCAGTGAGGGCGTCTGAAGCTTTCTTT.

This clone has only one observation. The chain employs TRBV19 and TRBJ1-1, with D possibly being TRBD1 (6 bases). Germline values: CDR1 LNHDA, CDR2 SQIVND (reference sequence). Between the trimmed V and J ends, which lost 7 bases and 0 bases, there was a span of 12 bases. CDR3 size: 14 residues. CDR3 protein: CASTADRLNTEAFF. The CDR3 nucleotides read TGTGCCAGTACCGCGGACAGATTGAACACTGAAGCTTTCTTT.

J is TRBJ1-1 and V is TRBV6-5; no definite D call. Trimming pared 5 bases from V and 8 bases from J, leaving 15 bases between. Germline assignment: CDR1 MNHEY and CDR2 SVGAGI. The CDR3 runs to 13 residues. CDR3 DNA: TGTGCCAGCAGTACCACCCCCCGCAGGGAAGCTTTCTTT. Encoded protein: CASSTTPRREAFF.

The J gene is TRBJ2-1, the V gene TRBV7-2; 7 bases match TRBD2. Per germline, CDR1 SGHTA and CDR2 FQGNSA. The length of the CDR3 is 14 residues. Trimming at V came to 8 bases and at J to 6 bases, leaving 10 bases not matched to a gene. CDR3 in DNA: TGTGCCAGCGAGGCCGGAGGCGGGGGCAATGAGCAGTTCTTC. This encodes CASEAGGGGNEQFF.

This clone was counted a few times. The chain employs TRBV15 and TRBJ1-2; D may be TRBD1 (6 bases). Germline V lookup: CDR1 LNHNV, CDR2 YYDKDF (reference sequence). Trimming removed 3 bases at V and 4 bases at J, with 18 bases between. The CDR3 extends over 16 amino acids. CDR3 protein: CATSRETGHSIYGYTF. CDR3 nucleotides: TGTGCCACCAGCAGGGAAACGGGACATTCGATCTATGGCTACACCTTC.

V gene TRBV5-1 combines with J gene TRBJ2-3, with 10 bases matching TRBD2. This CDR3 comprises 13 residues. Germline CDR1 SGHRS, CDR2 YFSETQ. The J segment lost 8 bases and the V segment lost 8 bases, leaving 8 bases of the junction unmatched. The CDR3 loop reads CARSGTSVGTQYF. The CDR3 nucleotides read TGCGCCAGATCCGGGACTAGCGTAGGTACGCAGTATTTT.

This chain uses TRBV7-3 with TRBJ1-5; 7 nucleotides agree with TRBD1. Germline CDR1 and CDR2: SGHTA and FQGTGA. The CDR3 extends over 18 amino acids. Trimming removed 5 bases from V and 4 bases from J; junction bases left unmatched: 17. CDR3 residues: CASSVRDREVIPNQPQHF. As DNA, the CDR3 is TGTGCCAGCAGCGTGCGCGACAGGGAGGTCATCCCTAATCAGCCCCAGCATTTT.

The chain joins TRBV7-2 to TRBJ2-1; a weak D match, TRBD1 (6 bases). Trimming stripped 2 bases from V and 1 base from J, with 18 bases between. Germline-derived CDR1 and CDR2 are SGHTA and FQGNSA. The CDR3 length is 18 residues. The CDR3 bases are TGTGCCAGCAGCTTATTTCTCCCAGGGGCTTTTTCCTACAATGAGCAGTTCTTC. Translating gives CASSLFLPGAFSYNEQFF.

This clone was recorded once. This chain uses TRBV9 with TRBJ1-2; 7 nucleotides agree with TRBD1. The CDR3 is made up of 15 amino acids. Per germline, CDR1 SGDLS and CDR2 YYNGEE. The V gene end was trimmed by 2 bases and the J gene end by 0 bases; junction bases not matched to a gene: 4. The CDR3 coding sequence is TGTGCCAGCAGCGTGGGACAGTCCTCTAACTATGGCTACACCTTC. This encodes CASSVGQSSNYGYTF.

This chain uses TRBV6-1 with TRBJ2-5; 8 bases fit TRBD1. The tail of the sequence fits TRBJ2-7 better, so the J call may be wrong. Germline V CDR1 and CDR2: MNHNS, SASEGT. The CDR3 length is 12 residues. Here the CDR3 reads CASRRTGYEQYF. CDR3 in DNA: TGTGCCAGCAGGCGGACAGGGTACGAGCAGTACTTC.

V usage is TRBV7-6 and J usage is TRBJ2-5, with a possible D match to TRBD2 (7 bases). CDR3 length: 15 residues. Germline loops: CDR1 SGHVS, CDR2 FNYEAQ. V gave up 0 bases and J gave up 5 bases, with 13 bases separating them. DNA for the CDR3: TGTGCCAGCAGCTTAGCGGGGGGGCTGGGTGAGACCCAGTACTTC. It encodes CASSLAGGLGETQYF.

The chain is built from TRBV7-8 and TRBJ1-2, with 8 bases lining up with TRBD1. V lost 6 bases to trimming and J lost 6 bases; unmatched junction nucleotides: 12. The CDR3 extends over 15 amino acids. Germline values: CDR1 SGHVS, CDR2 FQNEAQ. The DNA of the CDR3 is TGTGCCAGCAGGCCCAGACAGGGGACGGGGCATGGCTACACCTTC. This sequence encodes CASRPRQGTGHGYTF.

The chain employs TRBV25-1 and TRBJ1-5; D is perhaps TRBD1 (5 bases). The CDR3 is 15 residues long. Germline CDR1 and CDR2: MGHDK and SYGVNS. V was shortened by 1 base and J by 7 bases, with 14 bases between the two germline ends. Here the CDR3 reads CASSESGEGKQPQHF. CDR3 sequence (DNA): TGTGCCAGCAGTGAATCCGGGGAGGGGAAGCAGCCCCAGCATTTT.

The J gene is TRBJ1-2, the V gene TRBV5-6; 9 bases fit TRBD1. CDR3 length: 14 residues. Germline trimming cut 5 bases from V and 9 bases from J; bases unmatched to any gene: 11. CDR1 is SGHDT and CDR2 is YYEEEE in the germline V gene. CDR3 nucleotides: TGTGCCAGCAGTGGTGGACAGGGGTCGTATAGCTACACCTTC. This translates into CASSGGQGSYSYTF. Looking up the rest from reference TRBV5-6 and TRBJ1-2 gives the full variable domain: DAGVTQSPTHLIKTRGQQVTLRCSPKSGHDTVSWYQQALGQGPQFIFQYYEEEERQRGNFPDRFSGHQFPNYSSELNVNALLLGDSALYLCASSGGQGSYSYTFGSGTRLTVV.

V and J are TRBV9 and TRBJ2-1, with 9 bases lining up with TRBD2. CDR1 and CDR2 from the germline V gene are SGDLS and YYNGEE. The CDR3 spans 15 residues. V shed 4 bases and J 10 bases; nucleotides not matched to a gene: 12. CDR3 region: CASSPTGGGVQEQFF. The CDR3, as DNA: TGTGCCAGCAGCCCCACTGGCGGGGGGGTTCAGGAGCAGTTCTTC.

The chain has TRBV2 and TRBJ2-1; TRBD1 agrees at 8 bases. V dropped 6 bases and J dropped 0; count of bases not matched to a gene: 4. CDR1 and CDR2 (germline): SNHLY, FYNNEI. The CDR3 length is 15 residues. CDR3 region: CASSDTGGSYNEQFF. The CDR3 DNA is TGTGCCAGCAGCGATACAGGGGGCTCCTACAATGAGCAGTTCTTC. Using reference TRBV2 and TRBJ2-1 for the parts outside the CDR3, the full variable domain is EPEVTQTPSHQVTQMGQEVILRCVPISNHLYFYWYRQILGQKVEFLVSFYNNEISEKSEIFDDQFSVERPDGSNFTLKIRSTKLEDSAMYFCASSDTGGSYNEQFFGPGTRLTVL.

This clone was picked up a small number of times. This chain links TRBV27 with TRBJ2-3; D gene unclear. CDR3 size: 14 residues. V shed 5 bases and J shed 5 bases, with 14 bases lying between them. Germline loops: CDR1 MNHEY, CDR2 SMNVEV (reference sequence). The CDR3 DNA sequence: TGTGCCAGCAGTCTCCAAAGTCCCGGAGATACGCAGTATTTT. Its protein is CASSLQSPGDTQYF.

In its sample, this clone was seen a few times. The genes are TRBV27 and TRBJ2-1, with TRBD1 matching over 9 bases. This CDR3 is built from 15 residues. V trimming: 6 bases; J trimming: 7 bases; junction bases outside the gene matches: 10. The germline gives CDR1 MNHEY, CDR2 SMNVEV (reference sequence). CDR3 protein: CASRLGQGRGNEQFF. The CDR3 bases are TGTGCCAGCAGACTGGGACAGGGAAGGGGAAATGAGCAGTTCTTC.

V is TRBV11-2 and J is TRBJ2-7; D may be TRBD1 (6 bases). The CDR3 is made up of 14 amino acids. Germline CDR1 SGHAT, CDR2 FQNNGV. V dropped 6 bases and J dropped 1 base, with 13 bases sitting between them. The CDR3 DNA sequence: TGTGCCAGCAGGGGGGCGTCCGGGTCCTACGAGCAGTACTTC. Its translation is CASRGASGSYEQYF.

This clone has just a few counts. This chain links TRBV6-1 with TRBJ2-1; 7 nucleotides agree with TRBD2. Trimming cost V 1 base and J 5 bases; bases outside gene matches: 8. The germline V gene has CDR1 MNHNS and CDR2 SASEGT. This CDR3 is 16 amino acids long. CDR3 in DNA: TGTGCCAGCAGTGAAGGGTTGGGCGGGGGTAACAATGAGCAGTTCTTC. Protein sequence: CASSEGLGGGNNEQFF.

On this clone itself: An end of the junction differs from the germline gene, which may be a read error. As DNA, the CDR3 is TGTGCCAGCAGTGAATCTCTGGGACAGGGGGCGAACACCGAGGAGCTGTTTTTT. This sequence encodes CASSESLGQGANTEELFF. The chain carries TRBV25-1 and TRBJ2-2, with 12 bases matching TRBD1. The CDR3 has 18 amino acids. Germline V gene data show CDR1 as MGHDK and CDR2 as SYGVNS.